This TCR beta chain was obtained from a study of T cell repertoires in ileal Crohn's disease. Study-wide findings and caveats: All patients with clonality above 26.8% had endoscopic recurrence.

The CDR3 has 15 residues. J was trimmed by 0 bases and V by 5 bases; bases with no gene match: 6. From germline, CDR1 is SGHAT and CDR2 FQNNGV. TCRB immunosequencing input was roughly 530 nanograms of biopsy DNA per sample. Sequenced by immunoSEQ multiplex PCR; TCRdb stores in-frame clones only, minus some. The data hold approximately 5,400 clones, with 82% observed a single time. As concerns this clone: The antigen is not known.

The chain joins TRBV11-2 to TRBJ2-7; 8 bases map to TRBD1. Sequenced input: ileal tissue. This TCR was recovered from an adult with Crohn's disease. Written as DNA, the CDR3 is TGTGCCAGCAGCCGTGGTGGGACAGGCTCCTACGAGCAGTACTTC. Translation: CASSRGGTGSYEQYF. Using reference TRBV11-2 and TRBJ2-7 for the parts outside the CDR3, the full variable domain is EAGVAQSPRYKIIEKRQSVAFWCNPISGHATLYWYQQILGQGPKLLIQFQNNGVVDDSQLPKDRFSAERLKGVDSTLKIQPAKLEDSAVYLCASSRGGTGSYEQYFGPGTRLTVT.